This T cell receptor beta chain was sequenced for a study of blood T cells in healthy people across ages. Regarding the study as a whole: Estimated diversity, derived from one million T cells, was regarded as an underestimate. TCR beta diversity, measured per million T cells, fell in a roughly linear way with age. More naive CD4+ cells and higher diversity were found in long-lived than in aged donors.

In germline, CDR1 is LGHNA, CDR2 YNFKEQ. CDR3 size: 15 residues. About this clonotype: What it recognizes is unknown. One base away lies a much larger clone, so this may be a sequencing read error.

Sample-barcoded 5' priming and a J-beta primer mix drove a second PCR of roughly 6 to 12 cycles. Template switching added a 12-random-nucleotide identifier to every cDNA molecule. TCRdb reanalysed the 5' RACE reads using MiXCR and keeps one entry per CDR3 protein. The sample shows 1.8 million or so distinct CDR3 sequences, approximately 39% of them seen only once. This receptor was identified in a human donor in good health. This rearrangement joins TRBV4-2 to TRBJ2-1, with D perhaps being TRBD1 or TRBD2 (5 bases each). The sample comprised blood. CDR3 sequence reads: CASSQGTDTYNEQVF. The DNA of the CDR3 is TGTGCCAGCAGCCAGGGGACGGATACCTACAATGAGCAGGTCTTC.